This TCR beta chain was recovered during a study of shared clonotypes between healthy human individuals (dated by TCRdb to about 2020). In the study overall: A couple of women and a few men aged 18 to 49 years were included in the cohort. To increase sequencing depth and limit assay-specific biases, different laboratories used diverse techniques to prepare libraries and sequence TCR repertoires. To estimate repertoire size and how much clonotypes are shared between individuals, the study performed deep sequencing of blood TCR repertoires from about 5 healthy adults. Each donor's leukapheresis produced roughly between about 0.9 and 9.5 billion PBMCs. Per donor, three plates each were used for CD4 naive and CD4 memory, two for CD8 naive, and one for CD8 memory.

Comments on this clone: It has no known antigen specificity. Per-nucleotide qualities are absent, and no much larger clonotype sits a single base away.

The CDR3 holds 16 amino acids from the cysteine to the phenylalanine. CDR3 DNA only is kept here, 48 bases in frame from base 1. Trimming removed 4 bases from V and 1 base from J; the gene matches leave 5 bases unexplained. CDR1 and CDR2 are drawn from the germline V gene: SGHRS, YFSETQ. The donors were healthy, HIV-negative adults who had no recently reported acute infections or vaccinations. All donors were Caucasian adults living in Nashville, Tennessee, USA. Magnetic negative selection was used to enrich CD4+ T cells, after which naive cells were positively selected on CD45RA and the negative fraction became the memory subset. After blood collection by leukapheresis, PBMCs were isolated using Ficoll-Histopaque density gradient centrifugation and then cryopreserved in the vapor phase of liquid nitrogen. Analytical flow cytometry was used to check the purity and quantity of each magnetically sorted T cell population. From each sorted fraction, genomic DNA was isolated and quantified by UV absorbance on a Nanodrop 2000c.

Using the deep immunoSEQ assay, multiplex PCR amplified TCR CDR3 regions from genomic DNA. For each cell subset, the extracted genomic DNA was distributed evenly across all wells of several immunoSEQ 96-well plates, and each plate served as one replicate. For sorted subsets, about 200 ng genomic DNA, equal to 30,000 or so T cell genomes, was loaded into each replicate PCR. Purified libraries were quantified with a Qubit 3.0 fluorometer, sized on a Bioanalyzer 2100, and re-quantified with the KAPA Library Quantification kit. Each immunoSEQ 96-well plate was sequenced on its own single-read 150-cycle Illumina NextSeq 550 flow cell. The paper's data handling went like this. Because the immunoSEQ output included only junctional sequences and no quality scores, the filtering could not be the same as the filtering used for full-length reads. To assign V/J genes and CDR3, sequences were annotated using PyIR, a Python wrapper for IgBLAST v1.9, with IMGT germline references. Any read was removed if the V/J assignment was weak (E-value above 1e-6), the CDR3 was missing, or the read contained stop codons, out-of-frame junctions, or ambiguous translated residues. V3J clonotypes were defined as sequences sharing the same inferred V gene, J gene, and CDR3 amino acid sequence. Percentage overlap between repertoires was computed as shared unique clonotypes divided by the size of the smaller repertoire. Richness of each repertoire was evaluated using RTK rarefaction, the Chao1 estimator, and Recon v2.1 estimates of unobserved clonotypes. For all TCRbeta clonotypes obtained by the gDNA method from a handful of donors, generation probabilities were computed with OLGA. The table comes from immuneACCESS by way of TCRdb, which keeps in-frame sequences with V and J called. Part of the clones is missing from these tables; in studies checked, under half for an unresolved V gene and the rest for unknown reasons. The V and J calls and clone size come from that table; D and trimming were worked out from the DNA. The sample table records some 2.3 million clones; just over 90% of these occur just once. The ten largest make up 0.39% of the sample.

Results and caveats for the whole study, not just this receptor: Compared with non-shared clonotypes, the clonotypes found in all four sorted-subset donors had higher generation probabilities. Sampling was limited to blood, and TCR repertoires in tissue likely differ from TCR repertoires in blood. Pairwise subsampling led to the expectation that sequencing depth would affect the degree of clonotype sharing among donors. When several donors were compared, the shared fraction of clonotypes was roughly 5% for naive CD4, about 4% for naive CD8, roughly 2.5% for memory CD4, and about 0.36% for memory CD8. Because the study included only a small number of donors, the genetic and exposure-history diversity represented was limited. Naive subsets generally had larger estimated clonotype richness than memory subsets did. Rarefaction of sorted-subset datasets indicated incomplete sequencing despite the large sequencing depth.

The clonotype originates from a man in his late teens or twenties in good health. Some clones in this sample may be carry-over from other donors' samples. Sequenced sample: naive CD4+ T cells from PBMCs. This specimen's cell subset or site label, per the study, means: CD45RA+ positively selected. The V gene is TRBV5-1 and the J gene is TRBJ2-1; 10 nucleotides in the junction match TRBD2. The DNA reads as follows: TGCGCCAGCAGCCCGGGACTAGCGCAATCCTACAATGAGCAGTTCTTC. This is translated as CASSPGLAQSYNEQFF.